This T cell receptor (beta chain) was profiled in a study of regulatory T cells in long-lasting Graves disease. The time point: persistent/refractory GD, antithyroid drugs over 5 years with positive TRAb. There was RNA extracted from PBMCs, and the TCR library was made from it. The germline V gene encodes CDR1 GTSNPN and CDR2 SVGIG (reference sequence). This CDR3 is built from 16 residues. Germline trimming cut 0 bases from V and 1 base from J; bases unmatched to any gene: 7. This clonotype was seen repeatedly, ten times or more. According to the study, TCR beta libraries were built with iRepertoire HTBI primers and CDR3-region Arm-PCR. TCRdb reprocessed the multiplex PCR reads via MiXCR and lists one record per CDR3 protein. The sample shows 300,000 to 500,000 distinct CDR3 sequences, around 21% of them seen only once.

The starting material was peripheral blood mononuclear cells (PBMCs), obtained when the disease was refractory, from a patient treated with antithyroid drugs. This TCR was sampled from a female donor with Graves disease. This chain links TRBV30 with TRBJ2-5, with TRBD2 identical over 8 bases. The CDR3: CAWSVLAGGPQETQYF. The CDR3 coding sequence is TGTGCCTGGAGTGTGTTGGCGGGAGGACCCCAAGAGACCCAGTACTTC.